Listed below are T cell receptor beta chains from one sample, sequenced in a study of blood T cell repertoires in COVID-19. Using immunoSEQ multiplex PCR, the repertoire was profiled, and TCRdb retains in-frame clones only, with some absent. The sample lists more than 30,000 clones; 80% were seen once. The sample was peripheral blood. These receptors were taken from a woman aged 70-85 years with acute or convalescent COVID-19. Each CDR3 is given with its conserved first and last residue. Each record gives: J gene, D gene, clone size, V gene, CDR3 protein, CDR3 DNA. D genes are given only for firm matches. The size entry is marked missing in some rows and otherwise reads once, few, many or a size class.

>TRBJ2-1|.|.|TRBV5-1
CASSLTELHNEQFF
TGCGCCAGCAGCTTGACGGAACTACACAATGAGCAGTTCTTC
>TRBJ1-5|.|.|TRBV19
CASSIEGGLAQPQHF
TGTGCCAGTAGTATAGAGGGGGGATTAGCTCAGCCCCAGCATTTT
>TRBJ2-3|TRBD2|.|TRBV5-1
CASSLRLAGGPGTDTQYF
TGCGCCAGCAGCTTGAGATTAGCGGGAGGGCCGGGCACAGATACGCAGTATTTT
>TRBJ2-3|TRBD2|.|TRBV28
CASTSGTSGITADTQYF
TGTGCCAGCACCAGTGGGACTAGCGGGATAACCGCAGATACGCAGTATTTT
>TRBJ2-5|.|.|TRBV10-3
CAISESSSVPETQYF
TGTGCCATCAGTGAGTCGTCATCGGTGCCAGAGACCCAGTACTTC
>TRBJ2-6|TRBD1|.|TRBV5-5
CASSIQTGPGANVLTF
TGTGCCAGCAGCATCCAGACAGGGCCTGGGGCCAACGTCCTGACTTTC
>TRBJ2-1|TRBD2|.|TRBV7-6
CASSSRLAGGQSYNEQFF
TGTGCCAGCAGCTCTAGACTAGCGGGGGGGCAGTCCTACAATGAGCAGTTCTTC
>TRBJ2-7|TRBD1|.|TRBV7-9
CASSPRTGGYEQYF
TGTGCCAGCAGCCCACGGACAGGGGGCTACGAGCAGTACTTC
>TRBJ2-2|TRBD2|once|TRBV5-1
CASSFRRESGELFF
TGCGCCAGCAGCTTCCGGCGGGAGTCCGGGGAGCTGTTTTTT
>TRBJ2-7|TRBD2|.|TRBV11-2
CASSFLAGGQVYEQYF
TGTGCCAGCAGCTTCTTAGCGGGGGGGCAGGTTTACGAGCAGTACTTC
>TRBJ2-1|TRBD2|.|TRBV18
CASSPEGTSGSNEQFF
TGTGCCAGCTCACCGGAAGGGACTAGCGGGAGTAATGAGCAGTTCTTC
>TRBJ2-5|.|.|TRBV4-2
CASSQENLYQETQYF
TGTGCCAGCAGCCAAGAGAACTTATACCAAGAGACCCAGTACTTC
>TRBJ1-2|TRBD1|.|TRBV30
CAWGGQPYGYTF
TGTGCCTGGGGGGGACAGCCTTATGGCTACACCTTC
>TRBJ2-1|TRBD2|.|TRBV19
CASTQLAGLLSYNEQFF
TGTGCCAGTACCCAACTAGCGGGACTTCTCTCCTACAATGAGCAGTTCTTC
>TRBJ2-3|TRBD1|few|TRBV18
CASSVRTGGTHWAGQTHTDTQYF
TGTGCCAGCTCAGTACGGACAGGGGGCACCCATTGGGCAGGTCAGACCCACACAGATACGCAGTATTTT
>TRBJ2-5|TRBD1|.|TRBV7-9
CASSNTGDPQETQYF
TGTGCCAGCAGTAACACAGGGGACCCACAAGAGACCCAGTACTTC
>TRBJ1-5|.|.|TRBV27
CASSPPGRNQPQHF
TGTGCCAGCAGTCCCCCGGGTAGAAATCAGCCCCAGCATTTT
>TRBJ1-1|.|few|TRBV11-2
CASSSSPGRAFF
TGTGCCAGCAGCTCTTCTCCCGGTCGGGCTTTCTTT
>TRBJ2-7|TRBD1|few|TRBV28
CASSFMDRGPEQYF
TGTGCCAGCAGTTTCATGGACAGGGGGCCCGAGCAGTACTTC
>TRBJ2-5|TRBD1|few|TRBV5-1
CASSSGQEETQYF
TGCGCCAGCAGCTCGGGACAGGAAGAGACCCAGTACTTC
>TRBJ1-5|TRBD1|.|TRBV19
CASSLQGALSNQPQHF
TGTGCCAGTAGTCTACAGGGGGCTCTTAGCAATCAGCCCCAGCATTTT
>TRBJ1-4|.|.|TRBV11-2
CASRSANEKLFF
TGTGCCAGCAGATCGGCTAATGAAAAACTGTTTTTT
>TRBJ2-3|TRBD2|.|TRBV28
CASSGRVLASGADTQYF
TGTGCCAGCAGCGGTAGAGTACTAGCGTCCGGGGCAGATACGCAGTATTTT
>TRBJ2-7|TRBD2|.|TRBV10-2
CASSGPGLAGGEQYF
TGCGCCAGCAGTGGGCCGGGACTAGCGGGAGGCGAGCAGTACTTC
>TRBJ2-1|TRBD2|few|TRBV4-1
CASSLLRGLAGVSNEQFF
TGCGCCAGCAGCCTTTTAAGGGGGCTAGCGGGGGTCTCAAATGAGCAGTTCTTC
>TRBJ2-1|.|.|TRBV5-1
CASSLDASSYNEQFF
TGCGCCAGCAGCTTGGATGCCAGCTCCTACAATGAGCAGTTCTTC
>TRBJ2-2|TRBD2|few|TRBV10-3
CAIGREGGTGELFF
TGTGCCATCGGGCGGGAGGGCGGCACCGGGGAGCTGTTTTTT
>TRBJ1-4|.|.|TRBV19
CASSIQGYANEKLFF
TGTGCCAGTAGTATTCAGGGTTATGCTAATGAAAAACTGTTTTTT
>TRBJ1-2|.|.|TRBV5-6
CASSFEDRTTYTF
TGTGCCAGCAGCTTTGAGGACAGAACGACCTACACCTTC
>TRBJ2-5|TRBD1|.|TRBV5-1
CASSSTGEWGETQYF
TGCGCCAGCAGCTCCACAGGGGAGTGGGGGGAGACCCAGTACTTC
>TRBJ2-7|.|.|TRBV28
CASSLGSSLSYEQYF
TGTGCCAGCAGTTTAGGGTCTAGCCTGTCCTACGAGCAGTACTTC
>TRBJ1-1|.|.|TRBV12-3/TRBV12-4
CASSWFGTEAFF
TGTGCCAGCAGTTGGTTCGGCACTGAAGCTTTCTTT
>TRBJ1-6|.|.|TRBV25-1
CASTKGHLYSPLHF
TGTGCCAGCACTAAGGGACATCTTTATTCACCCCTCCACTTT
>TRBJ2-7|.|once|TRBV5-1
CASSPSGNYEQYF
TGCGCCAGCAGTCCCAGCGGAAACTACGAGCAGTACTTC
>TRBJ1-1|TRBD1|.|TRBV28
CASRTPGQGAFTEAFF
TGTGCCAGCAGAACACCGGGACAGGGGGCCTTCACTGAAGCTTTCTTT
>TRBJ2-7|.|.|TRBV27
CASSTPGGLSSYEQYF
TGTGCCAGCAGTACACCCGGCGGATTAAGCTCCTACGAGCAGTACTTC
>TRBJ2-7|.|.|TRBV5-4
CASSESGIPGYEQYF
TGTGCCAGCAGCGAATCGGGGATACCGGGCTACGAGCAGTACTTC
>TRBJ2-1|.|.|TRBV3-1/TRBV3-2
CASSGGFGNEQFF
TGTGCCAGCAGCGGAGGGTTCGGGAATGAGCAGTTCTTC
>TRBJ2-7|TRBD2|once|TRBV7-9
CASSSWTSGGPLSYEQYF
TGTGCCAGCAGCTCGTGGACTAGCGGGGGCCCCCTCTCCTACGAGCAGTACTTC
>TRBJ2-1|TRBD2|.|TRBV5-5
CASSPGTSGYYNEQFF
TGTGCCAGCAGCCCCGGGACTAGCGGCTACTACAATGAGCAGTTCTTC
>TRBJ2-1|TRBD1|.|TRBV29-1
CSAYPGTGGEQFF
TGCAGCGCTTACCCCGGGACAGGGGGCGAGCAGTTCTTC
>TRBJ2-1|.|.|TRBV19
CATGLYDNEQFF
TGTGCCACCGGACTGTATGATAATGAGCAGTTCTTC
>TRBJ2-6|TRBD2|.|TRBV3-1/TRBV3-2
CASSQGLAGSGANVLTF
TGTGCCAGCAGCCAAGGACTAGCGGGAAGCGGGGCCAACGTCCTGACTTTC
>TRBJ1-6|.|once|TRBV3-1/TRBV3-2
CASSRPGYNSPLHF
TGTGCCAGCAGCCGTCCCGGCTATAATTCACCCCTCCACTTT
>TRBJ2-7|TRBD1|.|TRBV19
CASSRGQGQPYEQYF
TGTGCCAGTAGTAGGGGACAGGGGCAACCCTACGAGCAGTACTTC